This TCR beta chain was profiled in a study of beta chain features in type 1 diabetes. With regard to this clone: Its antigen is undetermined.

Expressed TCRB transcripts got sequenced, as all isolated RNA was reverse transcribed. This table comes from immunoSEQ multiplex PCR, and its TCRdb copy is limited to in-frame clones, with some not included. The table has over 600,000 clones, approximately 13% seen once. The study's findings and limits: Moderate but significant shortening of TCRB CDR3s was recorded in all four CD4+ subsets from Type 1 diabetes patients.

V lost 3 bases, J lost 6 bases, and 8 bases stayed unmatched. Germline V gene lookup returns CDR1 MDHEN and CDR2 SYDVKM. This CDR3 region has 16 residues. The V and J genes are TRBV28 and TRBJ2-4; 10 positions match TRBD1. Sequencing was performed on naive CD4+ T cells from blood. This receptor was taken from a man aged 30 to 45 with type 1 diabetes. This CDR3 is CASSLNDRGQGNIQYF. DNA of the CDR3: TGTGCCAGCAGTTTGAACGACAGGGGGCAGGGAAACATTCAGTACTTC.